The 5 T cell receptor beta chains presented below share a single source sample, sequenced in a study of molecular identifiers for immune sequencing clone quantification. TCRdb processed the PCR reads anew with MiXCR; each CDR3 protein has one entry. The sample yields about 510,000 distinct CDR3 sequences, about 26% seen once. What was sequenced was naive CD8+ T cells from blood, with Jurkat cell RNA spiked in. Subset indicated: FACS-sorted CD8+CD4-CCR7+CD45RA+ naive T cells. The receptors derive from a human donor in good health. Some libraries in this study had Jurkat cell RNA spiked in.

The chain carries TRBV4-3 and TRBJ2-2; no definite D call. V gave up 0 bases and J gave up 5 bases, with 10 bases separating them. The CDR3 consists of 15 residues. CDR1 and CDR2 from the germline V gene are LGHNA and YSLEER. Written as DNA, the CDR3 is TGCGCCAGCAGCCAAGATCCGGCTGGGACCGGGGAGCTGTTTTTT. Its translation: CASSQDPAGTGELFF.

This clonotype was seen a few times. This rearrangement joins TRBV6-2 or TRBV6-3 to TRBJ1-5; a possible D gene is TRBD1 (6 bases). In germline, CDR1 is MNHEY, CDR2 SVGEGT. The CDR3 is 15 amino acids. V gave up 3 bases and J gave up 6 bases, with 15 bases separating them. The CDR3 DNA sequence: TGTGCCAGCAGTTATTTTGGGGGCGTAGGTCAGCCCCAGCATTTT. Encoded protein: CASSYFGGVGQPQHF.

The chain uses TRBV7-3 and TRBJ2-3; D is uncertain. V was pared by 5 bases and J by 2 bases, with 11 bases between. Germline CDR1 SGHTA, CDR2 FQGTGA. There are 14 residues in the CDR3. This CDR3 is CASSTIQDTDTQYF. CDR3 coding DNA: TGTGCCAGCAGCACCATTCAAGACACAGATACGCAGTATTTT.

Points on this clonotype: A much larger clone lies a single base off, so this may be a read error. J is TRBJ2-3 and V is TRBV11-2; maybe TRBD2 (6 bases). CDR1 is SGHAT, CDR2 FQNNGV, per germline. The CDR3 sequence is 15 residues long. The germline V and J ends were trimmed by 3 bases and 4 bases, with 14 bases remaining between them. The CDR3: CASSLVGGTADTQYF. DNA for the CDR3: TGTGCCAGCAGCTTGGTGGGCGGGACCGCAGATACGCAGTATTTT.

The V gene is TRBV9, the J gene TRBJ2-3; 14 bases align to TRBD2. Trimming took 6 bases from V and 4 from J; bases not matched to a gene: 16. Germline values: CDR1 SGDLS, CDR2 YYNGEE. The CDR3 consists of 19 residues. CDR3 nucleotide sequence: TGTGCCAGCAACGTTTCTCCCGAGGGGACTAGCGGGAGAGCAGATACGCAGTATTTT. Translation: CASNVSPEGTSGRADTQYF.